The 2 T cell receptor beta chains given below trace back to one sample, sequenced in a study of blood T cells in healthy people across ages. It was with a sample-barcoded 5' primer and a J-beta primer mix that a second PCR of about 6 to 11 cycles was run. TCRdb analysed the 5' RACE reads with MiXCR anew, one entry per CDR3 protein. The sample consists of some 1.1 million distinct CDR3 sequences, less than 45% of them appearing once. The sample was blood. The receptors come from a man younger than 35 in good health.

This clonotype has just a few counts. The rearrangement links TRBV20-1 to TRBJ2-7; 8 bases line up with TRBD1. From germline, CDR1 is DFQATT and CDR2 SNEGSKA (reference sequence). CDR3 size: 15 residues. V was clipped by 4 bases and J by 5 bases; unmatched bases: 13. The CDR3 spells CSATSMDRVENEQYF. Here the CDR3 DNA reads TGCAGTGCTACATCCATGGACAGGGTGGAGAACGAGCAGTACTTC.

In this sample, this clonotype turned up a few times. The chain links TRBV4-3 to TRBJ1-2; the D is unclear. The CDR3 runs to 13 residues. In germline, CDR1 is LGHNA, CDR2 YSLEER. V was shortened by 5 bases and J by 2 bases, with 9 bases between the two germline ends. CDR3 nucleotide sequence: TGCGCCAGCAGCGCACATAAAAACTATGGCTACACCTTC. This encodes CASSAHKNYGYTF.